This TCR beta chain was observed in a study of cytomegalovirus exposure and HLA in healthy donors. For the study at large: In terms of ancestry, the Caucasian-associated cluster contained roughly 81% of the approximately 430 genotyped donors.

Study-wide findings and caveats: TCR beta sequences reportedly predicted most subjects' HLA-A and HLA-B alleles accurately. In a later analysis, productive TCRs from donors in an Asian-associated ancestry cluster reportedly carried fewer N-insertions than the cohort mean.

V was cut by 0 bases and J by 6 bases, with 11 bases left in between. The CDR3 has 14 residues. Germline assignment: CDR1 SGDLS and CDR2 YYNGEE. Each donor was nominally healthy when sampled (though unrecorded immune exposures were likely). To note about this clone: Its antigen is not known.

PCR employed 60 Vbeta and 13 Jbeta primers. This table comes from immunoSEQ multiplex PCR, and its TCRdb copy is limited to in-frame clones, with some not included. This sample has around 200,000 clones, with about 79% found just once. The chain links TRBV9 to TRBJ2-3; D is unclear. Sequenced sample: PBMCs. This sequence was found in a girl aged 2-9 years in good health and CMV-seropositive. Here the CDR3 reads CASSVGLAADTQYF. The CDR3 DNA sequence: TGTGCCAGCAGCGTAGGTCTGGCCGCCGATACGCAGTATTTT.